Below, 14 T cell receptor beta chains from the same sample are listed, as sequenced in a study of blood T cell repertoires in COVID-19. The table came from immunoSEQ multiplex PCR; TCRdb's copy has only in-frame clones and leaves some out. The data hold 40,000 to 55,000 clones, with under 90% observed a single time. Sequenced: peripheral blood. The source is a woman in her seventies with acute or convalescent COVID-19.

The chain links TRBV6-6 to TRBJ2-2, with 10 bases matching TRBD1. The CDR3 covers 16 residues. Looked up from germline, CDR1 is MNHNY and CDR2 is SVGAGI (reference sequence). Trimming removed 8 bases from V and 7 bases from J; junction bases left unmatched: 13. The chain's CDR3 is CASETLDRGRGGELFF. The CDR3 DNA reads TGTGCCAGCGAGACTCTTGACAGGGGGCGCGGCGGGGAGCTGTTTTTT.

The V call is TRBV9, the J call TRBJ2-7, with 7 nucleotides matching TRBD2. V shed 3 bases and J 5 bases; nucleotides not matched to a gene: 8. Germline values: CDR1 SGDLS, CDR2 YYNGEE. The CDR3 covers 14 residues. Written as DNA, the CDR3 is TGTGCCAGCAGCGGGGGCACTAGCGCTGACGAGCAGTACTTC. It is translated as CASSGGTSADEQYF.

The rearrangement joins TRBV14 to TRBJ2-7; a weak D match, TRBD2 (5 bases). Trimming left V 6 bases short and J 7 bases short, with 16 bases between. Germline CDR1 reads SGHDN; CDR2 reads FVKESK. The CDR3 loop spans 13 amino acids. The CDR3 region is CASSREPLGEQYF. The DNA for the CDR3 is TGTGCCAGCAGTAGGGAGCCCCTGGGGGAGCAGTACTTC.

This chain joins TRBV19 and TRBJ2-7, with D perhaps TRBD2 (6 bases). V lost 1 base and J 0 bases, leaving 10 bases between the germline ends. Germline CDR1 is LNHDA and CDR2 is SQIVND (reference sequence). CDR3 size: 15 residues. The CDR3 reads CASSIGGMSSYEQYF. As DNA, the CDR3 is TGTGCCAGTAGTATAGGCGGGATGTCCTCCTACGAGCAGTACTTC. Full variable domain (outside the CDR3, taken from reference TRBV19 and TRBJ2-7): DGGITQSPKYLFRKEGQNVTLSCEQNLNHDAMYWYRQDPGQGLRLIYYSQIVNDFQKGDIAEGYSVSREKKESFPLTVTSAQKNPTAFYLCASSIGGMSSYEQYFGPGTRLTVT.

This sequence joins TRBV30 and TRBJ1-6, with D perhaps TRBD1 (6 bases). Trimming shortened V by 4 bases and J by 10 bases, and 20 bases separated the two germline ends. This CDR3 comprises 15 residues. Germline V gives CDR1 GTSNPN, CDR2 SVGIG (reference sequence). Here the CDR3 DNA reads TGTGCCTGGACCCGAAGGGTGCAGGGGCGATCACCCCTCCACTTT. Translating it yields CAWTRRVQGRSPLHF.

The chain uses TRBV7-6 and TRBJ1-6, with a possible D match to TRBD1 (6 bases). V was shortened by 5 bases and J by 7 bases, with 18 bases between the two germline ends. This CDR3 comprises 16 residues. Germline CDR1 SGHVS, CDR2 FNYEAQ. The CDR3 spells CASSPSPQGRNSPLHF. CDR3 DNA sequence: TGTGCCAGCAGCCCGAGCCCCCAGGGGCGAAATTCACCCCTCCACTTT.

The chain couples TRBV6-1 to TRBJ2-1, with 9 bases matching TRBD2. Unmatched junction bases numbered 6, after V lost 2 bases and J lost 13 bases. The CDR3 has 13 residues. Germline loops: CDR1 MNHNS, CDR2 SASEGT. CDR3 DNA sequence: TGTGCCAGCAGTGAAAATTTGCGGGAGGGCCAGTTCTTC. It encodes CASSENLREGQFF.

This clone was seen a single time. The chain couples TRBV10-1 to TRBJ1-5, with a weak D call TRBD1 (5 bases). The germline V gene encodes CDR1 WNHNN and CDR2 SYGVQD (reference sequence). There are 16 residues in the CDR3. V shed 4 bases and J shed 0 bases, with 13 bases lying between them. The CDR3 protein is CASSVIRRDSNQPQHF. DNA of the CDR3: TGCGCCAGCAGTGTAATCCGCAGGGATAGCAATCAGCCCCAGCATTTT.

This chain connects TRBV6-6 to TRBJ2-5; the match to TRBD2 covers 8 bases. J was trimmed by 4 bases and V by 8 bases; bases with no gene match: 9. The V gene's germline CDR1 is MNHNY and CDR2 SVGAGI (reference sequence). The CDR3 length is 14 residues. The CDR3 here is CASGRAGGGETQYF. The CDR3 nucleotides are TGTGCCAGCGGTAGGGCGGGGGGTGGAGAGACCCAGTACTTC.

V usage is TRBV6-6 and J usage is TRBJ1-4; D is perhaps TRBD1 (5 bases). Germline values: CDR1 MNHNY, CDR2 SVGAGI (reference sequence). CDR3 size: 15 residues. Deletions cut 5 bases from V and 4 bases from J, with 14 bases between. The CDR3 coding sequence is TGTGCCAGCAGTCCGTGGGGGGGGGATAATGAAAAACTGTTTTTT. Translated, it gives CASSPWGGDNEKLFF.

This rearrangement joins TRBV6-5 to TRBJ2-1; TRBD1 matches at 9 bases. This CDR3 contains 15 residues. Germline V gene lookup returns CDR1 MNHEY and CDR2 SVGAGI. Trimming at V came to 2 bases and at J to 3 bases, leaving 2 bases not matched to a gene. The CDR3 DNA is TGTGCCAGCAGTTACGACAGGGGGAGCTACAATGAGCAGTTCTTC. It translates to CASSYDRGSYNEQFF.

This chain connects TRBV5-1 to TRBJ2-1; TRBD2 aligns across 7 bases. Germline lookup yields CDR1 SGHRS and CDR2 YFSETQ. The CDR3 runs 16 residues. The V and J ends lost 6 bases and 0 bases, in that order; junction bases with no gene match: 9. The CDR3 bases are TGCGCCAGCACCGCTAGACCGGGGGGCTCCTACAATGAGCAGTTCTTC. Amino acid sequence: CASTARPGGSYNEQFF.

As DNA, the CDR3 is TGTGCCAGCAGCTTACAGATCGGCGAGACCCAGTACTTC. Translated, it gives CASSLQIGETQYF. The V call is TRBV14, the J call TRBJ2-5, with D unclear. The CDR3 loop spans 13 amino acids. The V end was cut by 5 bases, the J end by 5 bases, with 12 bases between. Germline V gene sequence: CDR1 SGHDN, CDR2 FVKESK. Together with reference TRBV14 and TRBJ2-5, the CDR3 gives the full variable domain: EAGVTQFPSHSVIEKGQTVTLRCDPISGHDNLYWYRRVMGKEIKFLLHFVKESKQDESGMPNNRFLAERTGGTYSTLKVQPAELEDSGVYFCASSLQIGETQYFGPGTRLLVL.

This clone appeared a single time. The V and J genes are TRBV30 and TRBJ1-5, with a tentative D call TRBD1 (6 bases). The V end lost 2 bases, the J end lost 6 bases, and 11 bases lay between the germline ends. This CDR3 has 13 residues. CDR1 is GTSNPN and CDR2 is SVGIG in the germline V gene (reference sequence). In DNA form, the CDR3 reads TGTGCCTGGAGTTTGAGGGGGACTCAGCCCCAGCATTTT. This translates into CAWSLRGTQPQHF. Drawing the rest from reference TRBV30 and TRBJ1-5, the complete variable domain is SQTIHQWPATLVQPVGSPLSLECTVEGTSNPNLYWYRQAAGRGLQLLFYSVGIGQISSEVPQNLSASRPQDRQFILSSKKLLLSDSGFYLCAWSLRGTQPQHFGDGTRLSIL.